This entry is about one T cell receptor beta chain. Its antigen is as yet unknown. The sample originates from a study of CD8+ T cells in alopecia areata. Study-wide points: Mouse data revealed clearer TCR sharing than patient data did, a gap possibly tied to HLA.

Unmatched junction bases numbered 10, after V lost 5 bases and J lost 2 bases. CDR1 and CDR2 from the germline V gene are MDHEN and SYDVKM. This CDR3 is 16 amino acids long. Extraction of RNA preceded its reverse transcription into cDNA, which served as the sequencing template. Profiled with immunoSEQ multiplex PCR; TCRdb holds only in-frame clones, not every one. The sample includes about 37,000 clones, under 65% of them seen just once. In a group of four to six patients, CD4+ cells were sorted into CD25+CD127- cells. Alopecia areata patients had lesional scalp punch biopsies and peripheral blood taken from them.

The sequencing sample was made of CD4+ Tregs sorted from blood. This receptor was identified in a human donor with alopecia areata. The gene calls are TRBV28 and TRBJ2-3; 7 positions match TRBD2. In DNA form, the CDR3 reads TGTGCCAGCAGTAGGGGTGGGAGGGGATTCACAGATACGCAGTATTTT. It encodes CASSRGGRGFTDTQYF.